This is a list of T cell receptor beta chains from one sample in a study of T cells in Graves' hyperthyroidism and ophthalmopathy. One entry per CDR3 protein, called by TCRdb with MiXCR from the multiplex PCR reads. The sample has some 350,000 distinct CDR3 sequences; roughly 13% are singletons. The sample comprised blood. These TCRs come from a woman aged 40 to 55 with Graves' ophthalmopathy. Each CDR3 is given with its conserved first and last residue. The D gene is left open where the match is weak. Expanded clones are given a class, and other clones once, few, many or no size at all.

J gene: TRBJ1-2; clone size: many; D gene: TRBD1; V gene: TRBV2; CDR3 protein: CASSLGQGGRLYTF; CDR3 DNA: TGTGCCAGCAGTCTCGGACAGGGAGGGAGACTCTACACCTTC
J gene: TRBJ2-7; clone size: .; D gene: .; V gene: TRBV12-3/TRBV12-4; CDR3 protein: CASSGVSGEQYF; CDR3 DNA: TGTGCCAGCAGCGGGGTCTCAGGGGAGCAGTACTTC
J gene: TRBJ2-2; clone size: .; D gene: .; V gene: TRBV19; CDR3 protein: CATSYFAGTSTGELFF; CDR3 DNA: TGTGCCACCTCCTACTTTGCCGGGACTTCCACCGGGGAGCTGTTTTTT
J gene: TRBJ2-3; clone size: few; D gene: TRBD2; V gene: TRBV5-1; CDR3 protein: CASSLVVGGATDTQYF; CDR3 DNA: TGCGCCAGCAGCTTGGTCGTCGGGGGGGCCACAGATACGCAGTATTTT
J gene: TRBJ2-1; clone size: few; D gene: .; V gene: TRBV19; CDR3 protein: CASKVGGTPVGNEQFF; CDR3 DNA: TGTGCCAGTAAAGTCGGCGGGACACCCGTTGGCAATGAGCAGTTCTTC
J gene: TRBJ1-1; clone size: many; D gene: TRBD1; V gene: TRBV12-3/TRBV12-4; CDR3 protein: CASSPTRQGSSEAFF; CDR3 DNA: TGTGCCAGCAGTCCCACTAGACAGGGCAGCTCTGAAGCTTTCTTT
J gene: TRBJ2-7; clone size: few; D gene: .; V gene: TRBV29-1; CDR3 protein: CSVSGERLYEQYF; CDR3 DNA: TGCAGCGTTTCCGGGGAGAGACTCTACGAGCAGTACTTC
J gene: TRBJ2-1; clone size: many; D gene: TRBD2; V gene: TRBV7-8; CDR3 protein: CASSTPSLWTSTYNEQFF; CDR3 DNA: TGTGCCAGCAGCACCCCCTCTCTGTGGACTAGCACGTACAATGAGCAGTTCTTC
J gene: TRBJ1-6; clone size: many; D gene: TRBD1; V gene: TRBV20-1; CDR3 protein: CSAKAGTDFSLHF; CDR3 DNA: TGCAGTGCCAAAGCCGGGACAGACTTTAGCCTCCACTTT
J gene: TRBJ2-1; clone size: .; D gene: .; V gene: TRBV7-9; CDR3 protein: CASSWRGSNEQFF; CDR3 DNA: TGTGCCAGCAGCTGGCGGGGCTCCAATGAGCAGTTCTTC
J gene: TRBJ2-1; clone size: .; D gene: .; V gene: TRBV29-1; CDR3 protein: CSVDWDYNEQFF; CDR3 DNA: TGCAGCGTGGACTGGGACTACAATGAGCAGTTCTTC
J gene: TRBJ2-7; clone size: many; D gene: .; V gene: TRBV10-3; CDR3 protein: CAIRGDTSGYEQYF; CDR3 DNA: TGTGCCATCAGGGGGGACACTTCGGGGTACGAGCAGTACTTC
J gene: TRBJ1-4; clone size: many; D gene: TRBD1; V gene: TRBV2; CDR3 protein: CASSGTEGEKLFF; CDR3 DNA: TGTGCCAGCTCCGGGACAGAGGGTGAAAAACTGTTTTTT
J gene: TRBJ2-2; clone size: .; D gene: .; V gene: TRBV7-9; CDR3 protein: CASSLRRGELFF; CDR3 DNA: TGTGCCAGCAGCTTACGGAGGGGGGAGCTGTTTTTT
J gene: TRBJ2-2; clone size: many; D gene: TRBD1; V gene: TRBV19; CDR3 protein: CASRLGQEDTGELFF; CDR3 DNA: TGTGCCAGTAGGCTGGGACAGGAGGACACCGGGGAGCTGTTTTTT
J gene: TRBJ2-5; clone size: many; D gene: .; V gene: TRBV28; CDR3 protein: CASSSTAPETQYF; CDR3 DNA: TGTGCCAGCAGTTCGACAGCCCCGGAGACCCAGTACTTC
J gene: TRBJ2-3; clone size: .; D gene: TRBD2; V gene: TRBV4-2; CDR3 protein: CASSQESLAGGADTQYF; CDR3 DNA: TGTGCCAGCAGCCAGGAAAGTTTAGCGGGGGGGGCGGATACGCAGTATTTT
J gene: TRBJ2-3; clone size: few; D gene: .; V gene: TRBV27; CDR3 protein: CASSFQSITDTQYF; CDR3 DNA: TGTGCCAGCAGTTTCCAGAGTATCACAGATACGCAGTATTTT
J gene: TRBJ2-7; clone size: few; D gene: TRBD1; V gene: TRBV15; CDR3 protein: CATSGGQAISYEQYF; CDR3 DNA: TGTGCCACCAGCGGGGGACAGGCGATCTCCTACGAGCAGTACTTC
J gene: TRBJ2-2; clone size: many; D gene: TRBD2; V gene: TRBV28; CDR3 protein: CASRQRENTGELFF; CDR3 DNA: TGTGCCAGCAGACAGCGGGAGAACACCGGGGAGCTGTTTTTT